Below, 7 T cell receptor beta chains from the same sample are listed, as sequenced in a study of blood T cell repertoires in COVID-19. Assay: immunoSEQ multiplex PCR; the TCRdb copy retains only in-frame clones and omits some. The data contain 200,000 to 250,000 clones, around 83% of them seen just once; the ten biggest clones take up just under 7.5%. Sequencing was done on a sample of peripheral blood. Receptor source: a woman between 50 and 59 years old with acute or convalescent COVID-19.

This clone appeared a few times. The chain joins TRBV9 to TRBJ1-2; 7 bases agree with TRBD1. This CDR3 spans 15 amino acids. V was pared by 0 bases and J by 4 bases, with 6 bases of the junction left unmatched. Germline V CDR1 and CDR2: SGDLS, YYNGEE. CDR3 bases: TGTGCCAGCAGCGTAGCCCGGACAGGAGCCTATGGCTACACCTTC. It codes for CASSVARTGAYGYTF.

The chain carries TRBV5-4 and TRBJ1-2; a possible D gene is TRBD1 (6 bases). Trimming took off 3 bases at V and 3 bases at J, with 9 bases between the two ends. This CDR3 has 13 amino acids. Germline CDR1 is SGHNT and CDR2 is YYREEE (reference sequence). The CDR3 DNA follows: TGTGCCAGCAGCTCAACAGGGTACTATGGCTACACCTTC. Translation: CASSSTGYYGYTF.

This chain joins TRBV19 and TRBJ1-1; no definite D call. The CDR3 totals 15 residues. Germline lookup yields CDR1 LNHDA and CDR2 SQIVND (reference sequence). Trimming removed 3 bases from V and 1 base from J, with 12 bases in between. CDR3 DNA: TGTGCCAGTAGTATGCCGAGGCTTTGGAACACTGAAGCTTTCTTT. Translated: CASSMPRLWNTEAFF.

This clone was picked up a small number of times. CDR3 loop: CATSRDRSGHNEQFF. Written as DNA, the CDR3 is TGTGCCACCAGCAGAGATCGTAGCGGCCACAATGAGCAGTTCTTC. The chain has TRBV15 and TRBJ2-1; tentatively, D is TRBD2 (6 bases). CDR1 and CDR2 from the germline V gene are LNHNV and YYDKDF (reference sequence). The length of the CDR3 is 15 residues. V lost 0 bases to trimming and J lost 5 bases, with 11 bases between them.

The chain joins TRBV28 to TRBJ1-2, with TRBD1 as a possible D gene (5 bases). Trimming left V 5 bases short and J 4 bases short, with 11 bases between. CDR3 size: 13 residues. CDR1 MDHEN and CDR2 SYDVKM come from the germline V gene. The CDR3 sequence is CASSVRRGYGYTF. The CDR3 coding sequence is TGTGCCAGCAGTGTCAGGAGGGGCTATGGCTACACCTTC.

CDR3 nucleotides: TGTGCCAGCAGTGAGCAGGACAGGGGCGACGAGCAGTACTTC. Translated, it gives CASSEQDRGDEQYF. The genes are TRBV25-1 and TRBJ2-7; 9 positions agree with TRBD1. Germline V gene data show CDR1 as MGHDK and CDR2 as SYGVNS. This CDR3 spans 14 amino acids. Trimming at V came to 3 bases and at J to 5 bases, leaving 5 bases not matched to a gene.

J is TRBJ2-3 and V is TRBV7-2; 8 bases match TRBD2. CDR1 and CDR2 from the germline V gene are SGHTA and FQGNSA. The CDR3 consists of 14 residues. V trimming: 1 base; J trimming: 5 bases; junction bases outside the gene matches: 2. The CDR3: CASSLGTSRDTQYF. DNA of the CDR3: TGTGCCAGCAGCTTAGGGACTAGCCGAGATACGCAGTATTTT.